Reported below is one TCR beta chain. The target of this receptor is not known. Per-base quality was not reported, and no clone a single base away is much larger than it. Libraries were built with PCR. TCRdb records Illumina HiSeq 2500 as the sequencer. To reduce PCR and sequencing biases, unique molecular identifiers were built into the TCR beta cDNA libraries. About 500,000 cDNA molecules were obtained per 1 to 10 million input T cells, so each molecule approximated one T cell. The same protocol used for the earlier healthy control dataset was applied to prepare and sequence the patient libraries. Within a given batch, samples were prepared together, multiplexed and sequenced on the same HiSeq lane. Per the source publication's procedure: Raw barcoded reads were processed with MIGEC, discarding single-read molecular identifier groups before consensus assembly and CDR3 extraction. Clonotype tables were post-analysed with VDJtools, normalizing diversity by down-sampling all datasets to the smallest sample size. In repertoire overlap clustering, CDR3 amino acid sequences, but not nucleotide sequences, were matched to correct batch-related cross-sample contamination. TCRdb cleaned the public reads at Q25 with fastp, built clones with MiXCR and kept in-frame beta chains. Entries that share a CDR3 protein sequence are merged under the most common genes and DNA. The V and J calls and clone size come from TCRdb's table, not from the authors' own analysis. The sample table lists under 900,000 distinct CDR3 sequences, approximately 57% of them with a count of one. The ten largest clonotypes hold approximately 4.5% of the sample.

TCR beta repertoires were profiled from peripheral blood of roughly 13 young patients with multiple sclerosis to demonstrate the VDJtools post-analysis software. The patients with multiple sclerosis were children and adolescents between roughly 6 and 17 years of age. This specimen belongs to a study of post-analysis software for immune sequencing data (dated by TCRdb to about 2015). Concerning the study at large: Disease courses on record covered relapsing-remitting, secondary progressive and progressive-relapsing multiple sclerosis, though some patients had no subtype annotation. A subset of samples was prepared in parallel using single-end sample barcoding, then pooled and co-amplified after Illumina adapter ligation. The patient repertoires were compared against 10 to 12 previously published healthy control repertoires obtained from donors aged about 6 to 26 years. What the study reported, not specific to this receptor: The control group was slightly older than the multiple sclerosis patient group. Compared with controls, multiple sclerosis patients had significantly lower normalized Chao1 diversity, a finding suggesting substantial peripheral T-cell clonal expansion. Significantly higher frequencies in patients than in controls were found for about five TRBV segments, including TRBV5-6, TRBV5-1 and TRBV20-1. Direct clustering with F measure showed strong co-clustering of samples prepared in the same batch, prompting a batch-effect correction.

Trimming removed 0 bases from V and 2 bases from J, leaving 9 bases between the germline ends. Reading the germline V gene gives CDR1 SGHRS and CDR2 YFSETQ. The CDR3, from cysteine to phenylalanine, totals 14 residues. Only the CDR3 DNA stays, 42 bases, in frame from base 1. The rearrangement combines TRBV5-1 with TRBJ2-7; D gene: possibly TRBD1, on 6 matching bases. The TCR was taken from a girl between 5 and 17 years old with multiple sclerosis. Sequencing input: blood. CDR3 reads: CASSLDRTAYEQYF. The DNA is as follows: TGCGCCAGCAGCTTGGACCGGACAGCCTACGAGCAGTACTTC.